One and the same sample provided the 8 T cell receptor beta chains below, sequenced in a study of T-cell reconstitution after alpha-beta-depleted transplantation in children. Library preparation (for TCRbeta) was performed with unique molecular identifiers. From the PCR reads, TCRdb called clonotypes with MiXCR, one entry per CDR3 protein. The data show 200,000 to 250,000 distinct CDR3 sequences, around 8% seen once. This specimen consisted of PBMCs, mostly from graft donor cells, obtained 180 days after TCRalphabeta/CD19-depleted stem cell transplant. The receptors were gathered from a male patient under 18 who had a stem cell transplant for acute lymphoblastic leukemia, so the T cells may come from the graft donor.

This clonotype was observed at least ten times. The chain combines TRBV6-5 with TRBJ2-7; the match to TRBD1 covers 8 bases. The V gene end was trimmed by 3 bases and the J gene end by 2 bases; junction bases not matched to a gene: 6. CDR3 length: 15 residues. CDR1 MNHEY and CDR2 SVGAGI come from the germline V gene. This CDR3 reads CASSYYRDRPYEQYF. For the CDR3, the DNA is TGTGCCAGCAGTTATTACCGGGACAGGCCCTACGAGCAGTACTTC.

This clonotype was detected many times. The V and J genes are TRBV11-1 and TRBJ2-7; TRBD1 agrees at 8 bases. The V gene's germline CDR1 is SGHAT and CDR2 FQDESV (reference sequence). The V gene end was trimmed by 5 bases and the J gene end by 0 bases; junction bases not matched to a gene: 15. The CDR3 totals 18 residues. CDR3 sequence: CASSHPPPGGVSSYEQYF. Written as DNA, the CDR3 is TGTGCCAGCAGCCACCCGCCCCCAGGGGGCGTTAGCTCCTACGAGCAGTACTTC. Filled out from reference TRBV11-1 and TRBJ2-7, the complete variable domain reads EAEVAQSPRYKITEKSQAVAFWCDPISGHATLYWYRQILGQGPELLVQFQDESVVDDSQLPKDRFSAERLKGVDSTLKIQPAELGDSAMYLCASSHPPPGGVSSYEQYFGPGTRLTVT.

This clonotype was counted at least ten times. The chain has TRBV29-1 and TRBJ2-1, with D possibly matching TRBD2 (5 bases). Between the trimmed V and J ends, which lost 4 bases and 2 bases, there was a span of 9 bases. There are 13 residues in the CDR3. Germline-derived CDR1 and CDR2 are SQVTM and ANQGSEA. CDR3 residues: CSVGSGAYNEQFF. The CDR3 coding sequence is TGCAGCGTTGGATCCGGGGCCTACAATGAGCAGTTCTTC.

This clonotype was seen many times. This sequence joins TRBV28 and TRBJ2-1; D perhaps matches TRBD1 (5 bases). The CDR3 has 12 residues. The V end was cut by 10 bases, the J end by 6 bases, with 13 bases between. Germline-derived CDR1 and CDR2 are MDHEN and SYDVKM. CDR3 in amino acids: CATQGWGNEQFF. CDR3 sequence (DNA): TGTGCCACTCAGGGCTGGGGCAATGAGCAGTTCTTC.

This clonotype was observed many times. The chain recombines TRBV5-1 with TRBJ1-2; possible D gene TRBD1, 6 bases. Per germline, CDR1 SGHRS and CDR2 YFSETQ. The CDR3 is made up of 13 amino acids. The V end lost 1 base, the J end lost 8 bases, and 12 bases lay between the germline ends. The CDR3: CASSLTGTYGYTF. The CDR3 region has the DNA TGCGCCAGCAGCTTGACAGGGACCTACGGCTACACCTTC.

This clonotype showed up many times. V is TRBV4-3 and J is TRBJ2-1; no definite D call. CDR1 LGHNA and CDR2 YSLEER come from the germline V gene. There are 16 residues in the CDR3. V lost 0 bases and J 3 bases, leaving 12 bases between the germline ends. CDR3 residues: CASSQDLMGSYNEQFF. The CDR3 nucleotides are TGCGCCAGCAGCCAAGATCTTATGGGCAGCTACAATGAGCAGTTCTTC.

This clonotype has a count of ten or more. This chain joins TRBV11-2 and TRBJ1-2, with D possibly TRBD1 on 5 matching bases. Germline V gene sequence: CDR1 SGHAT, CDR2 FQNNGV. There are 14 residues in the CDR3. V was pared by 3 bases and J by 4 bases, with 12 bases between. CDR3 residues: CASSLFGGGYGYTF. Written as DNA, the CDR3 is TGTGCCAGCAGCTTGTTCGGGGGGGGCTATGGCTACACCTTC.

This clonotype came up many times. The chain employs TRBV20-1 and TRBJ2-7, with 12 bases that match TRBD1. This CDR3 contains 14 residues. V lost 3 bases and J lost 2; bases outside the gene matches: 2. Germline CDR1 is DFQATT and CDR2 is SNEGSKA (reference sequence). In nucleotides, the CDR3 is TGCAGTGCTAGGGGGACAGGGGGCGCCTACGAGCAGTACTTC. Amino acid sequence: CSARGTGGAYEQYF.